This T cell receptor (beta chain) was recovered during a study of blood T cell repertoires in COVID-19. The table came from immunoSEQ multiplex PCR; TCRdb's copy has only in-frame clones and leaves some out. The profile shows over 120,000 clones, over 75% of them singletons. This clone has only one observation. The source material was PBMCs or T cells enriched from blood (not recorded which). The receptor was isolated from a woman in her forties or fifties who had recovered from COVID-19.

The CDR3 spells CASGTGGNEQFF. DNA for the CDR3: TGTGCCAGCGGGACAGGGGGCAATGAGCAGTTCTTC. The chain is built from TRBV11-3 and TRBJ2-1; 11 bases are shared with TRBD1. Germline V CDR1 and CDR2: SGHNT, YENEEA. V was pared by 8 bases and J by 6 bases, with 0 bases of the junction left unmatched. This CDR3 is built from 12 residues. Filled out from reference TRBV11-3 and TRBJ2-1, the complete variable domain reads EAGVVQSPRYKIIEKKQPVAFWCNPISGHNTLYWYLQNLGQGPELLIRYENEEAVDDSQLPKDRFSAERLKGVDSTLKIQPAELGDSAVYLCASGTGGNEQFFGPGTRLTVL.